The next 7 T cell receptor beta chains were all read from a single sample in a study of cytomegalovirus exposure and HLA in healthy donors (dated by TCRdb to 2017 to 2019). The library was prepared using the immunoSEQ multiplex PCR assay. A mixture of 60 forward primers for TCR Vbeta segments and 13 reverse primers for TCR Jbeta segments was used in the multiplex PCR. Here the immuneACCESS table is served through TCRdb, limited to in-frame sequences with V and J called. Missing clones are a known gap in these copies; in checked studies unresolved V genes cover under half, and the rest lacks a known reason. The sample table records some 190,000 clones; approximately 83% of these occur just once. Of the sample, approximately 1.2% is held by the ten largest clones. Sequencing used PBMCs. These receptors all come from a boy aged 2-15 years in good health and CMV-seronegative.

Only one count was recorded for this clone. This chain uses TRBV6-5 with TRBJ2-3; 9 bases align to TRBD2. The CDR3 has 14 amino acids. V shed 6 bases and J 5 bases; nucleotides not matched to a gene: 6. CDR1 and CDR2 from the germline V gene are MNHEY and SVGAGI. As DNA, the CDR3 is TGTGCCAGCAGCGCGGGGGGGCCGAAAGATACGCAGTATTTT. Translating it yields CASSAGGPKDTQYF.

By its share, this clone is medium-sized (0.01 to 0.1%). This sequence joins TRBV7-8 and TRBJ1-2; the D is unclear. This CDR3 comprises 13 residues. Trimming left V 7 bases short and J 2 bases short, with 11 bases between. The germline V gene encodes CDR1 SGHVS and CDR2 FQNEAQ. CDR3 amino acids: CASTSGENYGYTF. Here the CDR3 DNA reads TGTGCCAGCACCAGCGGAGAGAACTATGGCTACACCTTC.

The genes are TRBV7-9 and TRBJ2-3, with 7 bases identical to TRBD2. The germline V gene encodes CDR1 SEHNR and CDR2 FQNEAQ (reference sequence). The CDR3 contains 14 residues. V shed 5 bases, J shed 1 base, and the junction held 3 bases outside the gene matches. The CDR3 reads CASSPRGGTDTQYF. The DNA for the CDR3 is TGTGCCAGCAGCCCCCGGGGGGGCACAGATACGCAGTATTTT.

This clone turned up a few times. The chain couples TRBV5-6 to TRBJ1-2; 9 nucleotides match TRBD1. The V gene's germline CDR1 is SGHDT and CDR2 YYEEEE. CDR3 length: 16 residues. V trimming: 3 bases; J trimming: 4 bases; junction bases outside the gene matches: 10. The CDR3, as DNA: TGTGCCAGCAGCTACTCGTCCGGACAGGGGCTCTATGGCTACACCTTC. Residues: CASSYSSGQGLYGYTF.

This clone was seen a few times. The J gene is TRBJ2-1, the V gene TRBV9; 8 bases align to TRBD2. The CDR3 runs to 15 residues. Germline CDR1 reads SGDLS; CDR2 reads YYNGEE. With V trimmed by 3 bases and J by 3 bases, 5 bases remained unmatched. The CDR3 spells CASSDSGVNYNEQFF. Here the CDR3 DNA reads TGTGCCAGCAGCGATAGCGGGGTGAACTACAATGAGCAGTTCTTC.

This clone turned up a few times. The chain employs TRBV7-8 and TRBJ2-5; TRBD2 is a possible D gene (6 bases). The CDR3 totals 19 residues. Looked up from germline, CDR1 is SGHVS and CDR2 is FQNEAQ. V shed 0 bases and J shed 4 bases, with 24 bases lying between them. The CDR3 region is CASSLARLFGTEEGETQYF. CDR3 DNA sequence: TGTGCCAGCAGCTTAGCGCGACTCTTTGGTACCGAGGAGGGAGAGACCCAGTACTTC.

The chain joins TRBV6-1 to TRBJ2-3, with 10 bases fitting TRBD2. This CDR3 has 20 residues. V gave up 4 bases and J gave up 0 bases; unmatched junction bases: 16. Germline V gene sequence: CDR1 MNHNS, CDR2 SASEGT. CDR3 in amino acids: CASSAVLAGDRPTSTDTQYF. In DNA form, the CDR3 reads TGTGCCAGCAGTGCAGTTCTAGCGGGGGACCGACCTACTAGCACAGATACGCAGTATTTT.